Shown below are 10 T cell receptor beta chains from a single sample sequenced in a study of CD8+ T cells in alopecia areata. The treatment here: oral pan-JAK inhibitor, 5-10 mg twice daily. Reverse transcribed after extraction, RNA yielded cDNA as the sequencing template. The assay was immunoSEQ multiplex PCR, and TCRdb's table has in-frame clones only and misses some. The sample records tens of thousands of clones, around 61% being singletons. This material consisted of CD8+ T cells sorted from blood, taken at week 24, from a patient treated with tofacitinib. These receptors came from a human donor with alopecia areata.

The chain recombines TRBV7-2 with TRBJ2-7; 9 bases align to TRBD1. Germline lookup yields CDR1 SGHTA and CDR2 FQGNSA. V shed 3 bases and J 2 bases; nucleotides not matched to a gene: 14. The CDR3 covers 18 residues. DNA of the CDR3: TGTGCCAGCAGCTTCTCCTCCCACCGGGACAGGGCCCCCTACGAGCAGTACTTC. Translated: CASSFSSHRDRAPYEQYF. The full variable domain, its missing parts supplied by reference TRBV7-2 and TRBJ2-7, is GAGVSQSPSNKVTEKGKDVELRCDPISGHTALYWYRQSLGQGLEFLIYFQGNSAPDKSGLPSDRFSAERTGGSVSTLTIQRTQQEDSAVYLCASSFSSHRDRAPYEQYFGPGTRLTVT.

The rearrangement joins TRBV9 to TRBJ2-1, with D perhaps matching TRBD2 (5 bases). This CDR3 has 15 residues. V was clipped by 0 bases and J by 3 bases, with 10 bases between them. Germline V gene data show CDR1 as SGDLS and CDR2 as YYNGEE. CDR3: CASSVVSGSYNEQFF. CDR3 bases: TGTGCCAGCAGCGTAGTAAGCGGTAGCTACAATGAGCAGTTCTTC.

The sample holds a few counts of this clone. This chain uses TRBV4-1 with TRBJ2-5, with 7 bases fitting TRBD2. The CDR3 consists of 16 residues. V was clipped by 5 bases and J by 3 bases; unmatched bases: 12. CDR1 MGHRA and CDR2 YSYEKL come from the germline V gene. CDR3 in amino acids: CASSSPLAGEKETQYF. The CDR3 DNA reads TGCGCCAGCAGCTCCCCTCTGGCGGGGGAAAAAGAGACCCAGTACTTC.

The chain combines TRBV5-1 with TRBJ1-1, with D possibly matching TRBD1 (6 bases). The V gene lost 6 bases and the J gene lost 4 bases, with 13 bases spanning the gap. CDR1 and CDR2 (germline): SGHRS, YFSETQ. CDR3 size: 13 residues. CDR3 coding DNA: TGCGCCAGCAATCAGGGGAGTTCCACTGAAGCTTTCTTT. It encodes CASNQGSSTEAFF.

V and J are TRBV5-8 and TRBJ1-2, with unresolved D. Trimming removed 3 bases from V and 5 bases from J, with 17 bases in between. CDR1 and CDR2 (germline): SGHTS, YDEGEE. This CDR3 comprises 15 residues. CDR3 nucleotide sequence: TGTGCCAGCAGCTCGGACCGACAAATTTTGTATGGCTACACCTTC. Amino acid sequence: CASSSDRQILYGYTF.

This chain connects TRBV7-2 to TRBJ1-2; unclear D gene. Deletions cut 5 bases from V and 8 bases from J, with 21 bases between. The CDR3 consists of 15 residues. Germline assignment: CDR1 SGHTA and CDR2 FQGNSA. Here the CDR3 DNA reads TGTGCCAGCAGCCCGAACTCGAAGGGCACGTTGGGCTACACCTTC. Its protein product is CASSPNSKGTLGYTF.

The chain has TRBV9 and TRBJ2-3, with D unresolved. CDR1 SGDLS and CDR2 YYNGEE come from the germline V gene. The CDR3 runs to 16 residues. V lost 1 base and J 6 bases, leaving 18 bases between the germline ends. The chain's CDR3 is CASSVRPGFDRDTQYF. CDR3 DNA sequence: TGTGCCAGCAGCGTACGCCCCGGTTTCGATCGCGATACGCAGTATTTT.

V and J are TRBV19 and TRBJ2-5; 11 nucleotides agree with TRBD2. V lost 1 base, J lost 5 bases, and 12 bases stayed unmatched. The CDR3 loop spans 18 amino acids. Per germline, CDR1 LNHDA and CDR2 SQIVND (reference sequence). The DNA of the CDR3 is TGTGCCAGTAGTATAGCCAGGGACCTAGCGGGAGGCTGGGAGACCCAGTACTTC. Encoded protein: CASSIARDLAGGWETQYF.

The CDR3 reads CASYGEYGDEQYF. DNA of the CDR3: TGTGCCAGCTACGGGGAGTATGGCGACGAGCAGTACTTC. The chain joins TRBV11-2 to TRBJ2-7; a possible D gene is TRBD2 (5 bases). The germline CDR1 and CDR2 sequences are SGHAT and FQNNGV. CDR3 length equals 13 residues. Trimming took off 8 bases at V and 5 bases at J, with 16 bases between the two ends.

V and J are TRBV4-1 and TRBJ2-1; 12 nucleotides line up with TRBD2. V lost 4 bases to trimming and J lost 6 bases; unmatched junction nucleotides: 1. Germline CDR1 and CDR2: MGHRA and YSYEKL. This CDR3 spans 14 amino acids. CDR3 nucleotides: TGCGCCAGCAGCCCGACTAGCGGGAGCAATGAGCAGTTCTTC. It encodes CASSPTSGSNEQFF.